The clone carrying this T cell receptor beta chain has ten or more counts. Its antigen remains unidentified. The data stem from a study of spatial heterogeneity in lung cancer. Study-wide context: Alpha-chain sequences were detected in numbers that were consistently lower than beta-chain sequences. The study's findings and limits: Relative to follow-up, resection was when ubiquitous expanded tumor TCRs appeared more in blood.

The CDR3 consists of 14 residues. V was cut by 3 bases and J by 2 bases, with 10 bases left in between. The V gene's germline CDR1 is SNHLY and CDR2 FYNNEI. Indicated time point: sample taken at primary tumor resection. Whole RNA, isolated from tumor, nontumor lung or frozen PBMC, was sequenced without prior sorting. Untreated early-stage non-small cell lung cancer patients, around 70 in total, were the donors. The study tagged each TCR cDNA molecule with a unique molecular identifier. TCRdb analysed the 5' RACE reads with MiXCR anew, one entry per CDR3 protein. Here the sample spans some 41,000 distinct CDR3 sequences, 6.5% to 8% being singletons.

The rearrangement links TRBV2 to TRBJ1-1; the D gene is possibly TRBD1 (6 bases). The starting material was PBMCs, obtained at surgery. The TCR comes from a female donor with early-stage non-small cell lung cancer. DNA of the CDR3: TGTGCCAGCAGTGATAGGACAGCAAACACTGAAGCTTTCTTT. This sequence encodes CASSDRTANTEAFF.